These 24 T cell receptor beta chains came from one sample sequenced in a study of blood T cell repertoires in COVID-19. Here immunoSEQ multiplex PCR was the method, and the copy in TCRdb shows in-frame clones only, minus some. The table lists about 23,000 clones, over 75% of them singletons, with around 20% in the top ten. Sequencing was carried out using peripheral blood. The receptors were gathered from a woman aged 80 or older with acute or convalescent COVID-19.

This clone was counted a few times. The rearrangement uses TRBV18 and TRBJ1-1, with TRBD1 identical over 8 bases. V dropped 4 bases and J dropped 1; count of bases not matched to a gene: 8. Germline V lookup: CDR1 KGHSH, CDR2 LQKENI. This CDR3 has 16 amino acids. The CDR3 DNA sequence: TGTGCCAGCTCACTCCATGGGGGACAGGAGAACACTGAAGCTTTCTTT. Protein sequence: CASSLHGGQENTEAFF. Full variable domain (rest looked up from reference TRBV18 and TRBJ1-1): NAGVMQNPRHLVRRRGQEARLRCSPMKGHSHVYWYRQLPEEGLKFMVYLQKENIIDESGMPKERFSAEFPKEGPSILRIQQVVRGDSAAYFCASSLHGGQENTEAFFGQGTRLTVV.

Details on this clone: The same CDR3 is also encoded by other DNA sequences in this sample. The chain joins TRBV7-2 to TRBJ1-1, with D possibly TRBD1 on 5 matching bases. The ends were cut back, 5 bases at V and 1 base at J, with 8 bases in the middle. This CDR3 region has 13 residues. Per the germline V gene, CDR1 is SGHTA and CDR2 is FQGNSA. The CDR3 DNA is TGTGCCAGCAGCACGCAGGGGAACACTGAAGCTTTCTTT. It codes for CASSTQGNTEAFF.

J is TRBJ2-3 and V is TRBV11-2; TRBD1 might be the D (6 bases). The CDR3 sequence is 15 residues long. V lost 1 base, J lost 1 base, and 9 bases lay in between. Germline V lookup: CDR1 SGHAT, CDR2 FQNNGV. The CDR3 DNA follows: TGTGCCAGCAGCTTAGCAGGGGTGGGCACAGATACGCAGTATTTT. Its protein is CASSLAGVGTDTQYF. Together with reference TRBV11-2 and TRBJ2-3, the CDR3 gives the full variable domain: EAGVAQSPRYKIIEKRQSVAFWCNPISGHATLYWYQQILGQGPKLLIQFQNNGVVDDSQLPKDRFSAERLKGVDSTLKIQPAKLEDSAVYLCASSLAGVGTDTQYFGPGTRLTVL.

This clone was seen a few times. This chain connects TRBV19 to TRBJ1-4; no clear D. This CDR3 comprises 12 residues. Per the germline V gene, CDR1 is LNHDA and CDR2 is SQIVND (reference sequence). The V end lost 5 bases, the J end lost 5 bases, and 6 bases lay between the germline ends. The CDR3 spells CASSRSNEKLFF. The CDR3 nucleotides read TGTGCCAGTAGTCGAAGCAATGAAAAACTGTTTTTT.

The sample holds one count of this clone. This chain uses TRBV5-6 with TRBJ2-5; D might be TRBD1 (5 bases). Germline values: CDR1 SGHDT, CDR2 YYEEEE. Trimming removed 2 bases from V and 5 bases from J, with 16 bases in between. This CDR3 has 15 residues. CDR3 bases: TGTGCCAGCAGCTTTAGGTCTGGGAAGGGGGAGACCCAGTACTTC. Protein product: CASSFRSGKGETQYF.

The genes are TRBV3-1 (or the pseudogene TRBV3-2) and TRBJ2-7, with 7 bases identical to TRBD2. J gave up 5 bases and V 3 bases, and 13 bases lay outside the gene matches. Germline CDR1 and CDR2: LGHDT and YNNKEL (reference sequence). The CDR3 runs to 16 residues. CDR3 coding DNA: TGTGCCAGCAGCCATCCCCGACCGGGGGGAGGAAACGAGCAGTACTTC. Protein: CASSHPRPGGGNEQYF.

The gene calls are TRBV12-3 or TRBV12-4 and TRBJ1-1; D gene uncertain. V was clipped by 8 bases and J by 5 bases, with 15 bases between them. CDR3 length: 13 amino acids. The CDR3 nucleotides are TGTGCCAGCGGGTCGCGGAGTGTAACTGAAGCTTTCTTT. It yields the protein CASGSRSVTEAFF.

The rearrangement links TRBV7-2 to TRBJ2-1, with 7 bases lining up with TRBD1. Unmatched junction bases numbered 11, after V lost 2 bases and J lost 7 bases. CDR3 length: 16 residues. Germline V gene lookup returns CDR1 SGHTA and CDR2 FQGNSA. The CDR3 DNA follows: TGTGCCAGCAGCTTAAGGTTGGGACAGCAGCCTAATGAGCAGTTCTTC. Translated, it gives CASSLRLGQQPNEQFF.

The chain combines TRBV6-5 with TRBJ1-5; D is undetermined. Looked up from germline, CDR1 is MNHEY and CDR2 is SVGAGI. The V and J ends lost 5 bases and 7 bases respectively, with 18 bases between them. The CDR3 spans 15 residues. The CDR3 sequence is CASSPATGGEQPQHF. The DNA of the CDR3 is TGTGCCAGCAGTCCCGCCACGGGCGGGGAGCAGCCCCAGCATTTT.

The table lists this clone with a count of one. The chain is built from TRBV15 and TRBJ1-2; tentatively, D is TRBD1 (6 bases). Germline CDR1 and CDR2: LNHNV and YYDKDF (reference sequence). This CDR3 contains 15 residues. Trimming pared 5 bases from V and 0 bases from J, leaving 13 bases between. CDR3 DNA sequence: TGTGCCACCAGCCTCGGAAGGACAGCTAACTATGGCTACACCTTC. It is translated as CATSLGRTANYGYTF.

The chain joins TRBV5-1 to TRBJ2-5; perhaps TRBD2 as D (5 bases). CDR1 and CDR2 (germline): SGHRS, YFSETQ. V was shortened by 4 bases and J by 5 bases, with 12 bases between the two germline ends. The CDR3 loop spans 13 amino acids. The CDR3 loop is CASSISDWETQYF. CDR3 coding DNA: TGCGCCAGCAGCATTAGCGACTGGGAGACCCAGTACTTC.

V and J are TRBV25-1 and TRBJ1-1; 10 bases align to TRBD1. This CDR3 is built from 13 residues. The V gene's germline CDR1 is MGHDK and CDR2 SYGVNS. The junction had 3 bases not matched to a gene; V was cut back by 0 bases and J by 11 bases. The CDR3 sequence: CASSEYRTGGAFF. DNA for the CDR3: TGTGCCAGCAGTGAATATAGGACAGGGGGGGCTTTCTTT. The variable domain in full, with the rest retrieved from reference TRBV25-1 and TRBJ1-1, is EADIYQTPRYLVIGTGKKITLECSQTMGHDKMYWYQQDPGMELHLIHYSYGVNSTEKGDLSSESTVSRIRTEHFPLTLESARPSHTSQYLCASSEYRTGGAFFGQGTRLTVV.

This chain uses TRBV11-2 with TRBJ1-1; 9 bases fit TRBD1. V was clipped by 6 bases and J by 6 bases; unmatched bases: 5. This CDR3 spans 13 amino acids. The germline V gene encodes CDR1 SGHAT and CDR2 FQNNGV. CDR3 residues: CASSGQGWAEAFF. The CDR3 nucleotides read TGTGCCAGCAGTGGACAGGGGTGGGCTGAAGCTTTCTTT.

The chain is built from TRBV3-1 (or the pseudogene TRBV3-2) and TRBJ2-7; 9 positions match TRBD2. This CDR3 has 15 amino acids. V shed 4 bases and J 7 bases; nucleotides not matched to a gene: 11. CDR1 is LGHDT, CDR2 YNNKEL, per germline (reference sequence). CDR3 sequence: CASSPMRAGGGEQYF. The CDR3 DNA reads TGTGCCAGCAGCCCAATGCGGGCGGGAGGGGGAGAGCAGTACTTC.

The CDR3 loop reads CASSSKDRDYGYTF. As DNA, the CDR3 is TGTGCCAGCAGCTCGAAGGACAGGGACTATGGCTACACCTTC. The chain links TRBV5-4 to TRBJ1-2; TRBD1 aligns across 8 bases. Trimming removed 3 bases from V and 3 bases from J; junction bases left unmatched: 4. In germline, CDR1 is SGHNT, CDR2 YYREEE (reference sequence). This CDR3 is built from 14 residues.

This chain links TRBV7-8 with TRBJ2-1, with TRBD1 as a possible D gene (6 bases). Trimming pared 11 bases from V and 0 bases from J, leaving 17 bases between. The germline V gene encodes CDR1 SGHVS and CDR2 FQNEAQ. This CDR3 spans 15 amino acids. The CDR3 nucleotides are TGTGCCGTAGCAAAAGGGGACAACTCCTACAATGAGCAGTTCTTC. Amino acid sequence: CAVAKGDNSYNEQFF.

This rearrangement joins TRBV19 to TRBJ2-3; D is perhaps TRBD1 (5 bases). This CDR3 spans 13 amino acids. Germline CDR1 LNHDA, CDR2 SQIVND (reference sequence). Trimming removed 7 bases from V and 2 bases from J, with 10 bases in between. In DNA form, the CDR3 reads TGTGCCAGTACTTGGGGCCACACAGATACGCAGTATTTT. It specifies CASTWGHTDTQYF.

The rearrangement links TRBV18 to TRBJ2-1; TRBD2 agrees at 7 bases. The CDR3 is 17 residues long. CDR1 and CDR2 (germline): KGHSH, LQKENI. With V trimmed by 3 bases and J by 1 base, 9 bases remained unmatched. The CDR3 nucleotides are TGTGCCAGCTCACCTCCCTCCGGGACTACTTCCTACAATGAGCAGTTCTTC. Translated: CASSPPSGTTSYNEQFF. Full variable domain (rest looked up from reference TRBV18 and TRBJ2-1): NAGVMQNPRHLVRRRGQEARLRCSPMKGHSHVYWYRQLPEEGLKFMVYLQKENIIDESGMPKERFSAEFPKEGPSILRIQQVVRGDSAAYFCASSPPSGTTSYNEQFFGPGTRLTVL.

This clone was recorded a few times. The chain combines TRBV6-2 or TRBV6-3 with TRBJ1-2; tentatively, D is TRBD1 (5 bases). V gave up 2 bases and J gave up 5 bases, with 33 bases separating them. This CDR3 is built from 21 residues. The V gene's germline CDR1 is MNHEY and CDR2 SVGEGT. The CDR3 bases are TGTGCCAGCAGTTACACGACCCTCCCAAAGACAGCGGGGGACTATGTATATGGCTACACCTTC. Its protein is CASSYTTLPKTAGDYVYGYTF.

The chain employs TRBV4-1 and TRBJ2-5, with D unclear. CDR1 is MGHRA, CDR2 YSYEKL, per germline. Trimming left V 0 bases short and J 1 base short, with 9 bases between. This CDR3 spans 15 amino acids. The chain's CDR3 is CASSQDRASQETQYF. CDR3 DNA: TGCGCCAGCAGCCAAGATCGAGCAAGCCAAGAGACCCAGTACTTC.

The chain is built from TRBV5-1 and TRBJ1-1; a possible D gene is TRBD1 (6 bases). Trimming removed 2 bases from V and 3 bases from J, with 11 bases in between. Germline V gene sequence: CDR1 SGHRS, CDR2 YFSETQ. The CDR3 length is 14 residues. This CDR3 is CASSFRGGDTEAFF. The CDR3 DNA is TGCGCCAGCAGCTTCCGAGGGGGGGACACTGAAGCTTTCTTT.

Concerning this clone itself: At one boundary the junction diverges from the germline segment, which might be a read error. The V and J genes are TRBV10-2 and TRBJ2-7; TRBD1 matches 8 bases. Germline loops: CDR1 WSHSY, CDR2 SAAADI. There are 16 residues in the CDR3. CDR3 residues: CASREFWTGSSYEQYF. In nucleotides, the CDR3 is TGCGCCAGCAGAGAGTTTTGGACAGGGAGTTCCTACGAGCAGTACTTC.

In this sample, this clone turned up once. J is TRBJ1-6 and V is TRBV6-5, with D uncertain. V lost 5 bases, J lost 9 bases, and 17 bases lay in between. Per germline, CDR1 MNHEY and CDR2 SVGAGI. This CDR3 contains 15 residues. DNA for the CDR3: TGTGCCAGCAGTCCCATGCAGGCCAGCGGTTCACCCCTCCACTTT. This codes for CASSPMQASGSPLHF.

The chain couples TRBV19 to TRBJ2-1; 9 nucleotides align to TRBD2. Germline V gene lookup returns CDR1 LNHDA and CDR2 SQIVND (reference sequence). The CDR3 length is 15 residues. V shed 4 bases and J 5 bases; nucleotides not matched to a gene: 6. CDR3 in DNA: TGTGCCAGTAGTACCCTAGCGGGACGGAACAATGAGCAGTTCTTC. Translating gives CASSTLAGRNNEQFF.